The next 10 T cell receptor beta chains were all read from a single sample in a study of blood T cell repertoires in COVID-19. Profiling relied on immunoSEQ multiplex PCR, and the TCRdb table lists in-frame clones only, not all of them. The table lists roughly 330,000 clones, more than 70% of them singletons. Sample: peripheral blood. The receptors shown here come from a woman between 50 and 59 years old with acute or convalescent COVID-19.

The chain joins TRBV5-1 to TRBJ2-5, with 7 nucleotides matching TRBD2. The J segment lost 7 bases and the V segment lost 4 bases, leaving 10 bases of the junction unmatched. This CDR3 has 14 residues. CDR1 is SGHRS, CDR2 YFSETQ, per germline. The CDR3 DNA sequence: TGCGCCAGCAGCCCGGGACTATGGGGGGGGACCCAGTACTTC. It specifies CASSPGLWGGTQYF.

This clone was seen once. This chain connects TRBV27 to TRBJ2-1; no clear D gene. CDR1 MNHEY and CDR2 SMNVEV come from the germline V gene (reference sequence). Between the trimmed V and J ends, which lost 1 base and 7 bases, there was a span of 11 bases. This CDR3 has 14 residues. The CDR3 region is CASSLFRQANEQFF. In nucleotides, the CDR3 is TGTGCCAGCAGTTTATTTCGGCAGGCAAATGAGCAGTTCTTC.

This sequence joins TRBV6-6 and TRBJ1-1; D remains ambiguous. V was shortened by 2 bases and J by 4 bases, with 11 bases between the two germline ends. Germline V gene data show CDR1 as MNHNY and CDR2 as SVGAGI (reference sequence). This CDR3 region has 14 residues. CDR3 sequence reads: CASSYIRGVTEAFF. Written as DNA, the CDR3 is TGTGCCAGCAGTTACATTCGGGGAGTCACTGAAGCTTTCTTT.

The chain has TRBV3-1 (or the pseudogene TRBV3-2) and TRBJ2-5, with 16 bases aligning to TRBD2. Trimming removed 6 bases from V and 4 bases from J; junction bases left unmatched: 17. Germline CDR1 reads LGHDT; CDR2 reads YNNKEL (reference sequence). The CDR3 runs to 20 residues. The CDR3, as DNA: TGTGCCAGCAGTGATACCTTACCGGGACTAGCGGGAGGGCCTGGAGAGACCCAGTACTTC. This translates into CASSDTLPGLAGGPGETQYF.

The chain couples TRBV7-3 to TRBJ2-7; weak D call: TRBD2 (6 bases). Trimming shortened V by 2 bases and J by 6 bases, and 17 bases separated the two germline ends. There are 15 residues in the CDR3. Germline CDR1 and CDR2: SGHTA and FQGTGA. In DNA, the CDR3 is TGTGCCAGCAGCTTAGGCGGGGCAGACTCGCGCGAGCAGTACTTC. Protein: CASSLGGADSREQYF.

The J gene is TRBJ1-1, the V gene TRBV7-9, with 7 bases aligning to TRBD1. Germline V gene lookup returns CDR1 SEHNR and CDR2 FQNEAQ (reference sequence). The CDR3 spans 12 residues. With 5 bases clipped from V and 11 bases from J, the junction kept 8 bases outside the gene matches. Written as DNA, the CDR3 is TGTGCCAGCAGCACTGGGGCCAGGGGGGCTTTCTTT. Encoded protein: CASSTGARGAFF.

This rearrangement joins TRBV19 to TRBJ2-2, with a tentative D call TRBD1 (5 bases). Germline V gene sequence: CDR1 LNHDA, CDR2 SQIVND (reference sequence). The CDR3 contains 14 residues. V gave up 5 bases and J gave up 2 bases, with 9 bases separating them. The CDR3 region has the DNA TGTGCCAGTAGTGTGCAGGGTAACACCGGGGAGCTGTTTTTT. Protein product: CASSVQGNTGELFF.

The chain combines TRBV4-3 with TRBJ2-1, with 10 bases aligning to TRBD2. V lost 3 bases and J lost 9; bases outside the gene matches: 8. This CDR3 is built from 15 residues. Germline CDR1 LGHNA, CDR2 YSLEER. Written as DNA, the CDR3 is TGCGCCAGCAGCCAGTCTAGCGGGAGTCGAGGTGAGCAGTTCTTC. Translating gives CASSQSSGSRGEQFF.

The DNA for the CDR3 is TGCGCCAGCAGCTTAGCGGGAGCCGCCTACGAGCAGTACTTC. It specifies CASSLAGAAYEQYF. The chain links TRBV5-1 to TRBJ2-7; the match to TRBD2 covers 8 bases. Trimming removed 2 bases from V and 2 bases from J; junction bases left unmatched: 3. The germline V gene encodes CDR1 SGHRS and CDR2 YFSETQ. The CDR3 sequence is 14 residues long. The variable domain in full, completed from reference TRBV5-1 and TRBJ2-7, reads KAGVTQTPRYLIKTRGQQVTLSCSPISGHRSVSWYQQTPGQGLQFLFEYFSETQRNKGNFPGRFSGRQFSNSRSEMNVSTLELGDSALYLCASSLAGAAYEQYFGPGTRLTVT.

V and J are TRBV24-1 and TRBJ1-5, with D perhaps TRBD1 (6 bases). The CDR3 loop spans 15 amino acids. Germline lookup yields CDR1 KGHDR and CDR2 SFDVKD. V lost 6 bases and J 1 base, leaving 12 bases between the germline ends. CDR3 sequence reads: CATSRTGLSNQPQHF. The CDR3 coding sequence is TGTGCCACCAGTAGAACAGGGCTAAGCAATCAGCCCCAGCATTTT.